This T cell receptor beta chain was captured in a study of regulatory T cells in long-lasting Graves disease. V was pared by 4 bases and J by 4 bases, with 4 bases of the junction left unmatched. Germline-derived CDR1 and CDR2 are SGHRS and YFSETQ. The CDR3 is 13 residues long. Documented time point: newly diagnosed GD, antithyroid drugs for less than 3 months. Extracted PBMC RNA gave rise to the TCR library. With iRepertoire HTBI primers and Arm-PCR of CDR3 regions, TCR beta libraries were built. TCRdb ran MiXCR on the multiplex PCR reads and lists one entry per CDR3 protein. The sample has around 450,000 distinct CDR3 sequences; roughly 17% are singletons. The same sample was also studied in work on T cells in Graves' hyperthyroidism and ophthalmopathy. That study adds: RT-PCR in the first round (using the HTBI primer set) targeted the TCR CDR3.

Sequences were derived from peripheral blood mononuclear cells (PBMCs), sampled at new diagnosis, from a patient treated with antithyroid drugs. The TCR was taken from a man in his forties with Graves disease. This chain links TRBV5-1 with TRBJ2-5; 7 bases map to TRBD2. In DNA form, the CDR3 reads TGCGCCAGCAGCCTGGGAGGGGCAGAGACCCAGTACTTC. Its translation is CASSLGGAETQYF. Full variable domain (remainder filled in from reference TRBV5-1 and TRBJ2-5): KAGVTQTPRYLIKTRGQQVTLSCSPISGHRSVSWYQQTPGQGLQFLFEYFSETQRNKGNFPGRFSGRQFSNSRSEMNVSTLELGDSALYLCASSLGGAETQYFGPGTRLLVL.